These 25 T cell receptor beta chains came from one sample sequenced in a study of blood T cell repertoires in COVID-19. Produced via immunoSEQ multiplex PCR; TCRdb's table is partial and in-frame only. The sample contains 100,000 to 150,000 clones, around 77% of which appear only once. Sequenced material: peripheral blood. The receptors here all came from a human donor in a cohort sampled during active COVID-19.

J is TRBJ1-1 and V is TRBV3-1 (or the pseudogene TRBV3-2); D possibly corresponds to TRBD1 (5 bases). V lost 3 bases and J 4 bases, leaving 12 bases between the germline ends. Germline CDR1 LGHDT, CDR2 YNNKEL (reference sequence). The CDR3 is made up of 14 amino acids. The CDR3 loop reads CASSHAPGVTEAFF. The CDR3 coding sequence is TGTGCCAGCAGCCATGCCCCGGGGGTCACTGAAGCTTTCTTT.

This clone has only one observation. V is TRBV5-6 and J is TRBJ2-3; 10 bases fit TRBD2. The CDR3 spans 18 residues. V lost 4 bases, J lost 4 bases, and 15 bases stayed unmatched. CDR1 and CDR2 from the germline V gene are SGHDT and YYEEEE. As DNA, the CDR3 is TGTGCCAGCAGCCAAATACCGGGACTAGCGATTGGCGCAGATACGCAGTATTTT. It yields the protein CASSQIPGLAIGADTQYF.

This sequence joins TRBV4-2 and TRBJ1-2; 7 bases agree with TRBD1. Germline-derived CDR1 and CDR2 are LGHNA and YNFKEQ. V trimming: 3 bases; J trimming: 6 bases; junction bases outside the gene matches: 10. This CDR3 region has 15 residues. The DNA for the CDR3 is TGTGCCAGCAGCCATCCACGAACAGGGGTGGATGGCTACACCTTC. Amino acids: CASSHPRTGVDGYTF.

This chain joins TRBV10-3 and TRBJ1-2; D gene uncertain. Trimming shortened V by 1 base and J by 6 bases, and 12 bases separated the two germline ends. CDR1 and CDR2 (germline): ENHRY, SYGVKD. This CDR3 has 14 amino acids. CDR3 sequence: CAISELTPSHGYTF. The CDR3 DNA reads as TGTGCCATCAGTGAGTTGACTCCGAGCCATGGCTACACCTTC.

The chain combines TRBV19 with TRBJ1-2, with a tentative D call TRBD1 (6 bases). The CDR3 covers 10 residues. V was pared by 8 bases and J by 5 bases, with 6 bases between. The V gene's germline CDR1 is LNHDA and CDR2 SQIVND (reference sequence). Here the CDR3 DNA reads TGTGCCAGTGGACAGTATGGCTACACCTTC. Amino acid sequence: CASGQYGYTF.

V and J are TRBV5-1 and TRBJ2-7; 10 positions match TRBD1. Trimming cost V 0 bases and J 6 bases; bases outside gene matches: 3. The CDR3 loop spans 14 amino acids. CDR1 is SGHRS, CDR2 YFSETQ, per germline. CDR3: CASSLATGGLEQYF. In DNA form, the CDR3 reads TGCGCCAGCAGCTTGGCGACAGGGGGCCTCGAGCAGTACTTC.

The rearrangement joins TRBV24-1 to TRBJ1-5; the D is unclear. V was pared by 0 bases and J by 6 bases, with 8 bases between. This CDR3 spans 14 amino acids. CDR1 and CDR2 (germline): KGHDR, SFDVKD. The CDR3 region is CATSDLNSLQPQHF. Here the CDR3 DNA reads TGTGCCACCAGTGATTTGAACAGCCTTCAGCCCCAGCATTTT.

The chain employs TRBV4-2 and TRBJ1-1; D is ambiguous. With 0 bases removed from V and 1 base from J, the gap between germline ends came to 3 bases. In germline, CDR1 is LGHNA, CDR2 YNFKEQ. This CDR3 is 13 amino acids long. This chain's CDR3 is CASSQDRNTEAFF. In DNA, the CDR3 is TGTGCCAGCAGCCAAGATCGGAACACTGAAGCTTTCTTT.

This chain links TRBV30 with TRBJ1-5; the match to TRBD1 covers 7 bases. CDR1 is GTSNPN and CDR2 is SVGIG in the germline V gene (reference sequence). The junction had 7 bases not matched to a gene; V was cut back by 3 bases and J by 5 bases. The CDR3 runs to 14 residues. CDR3 coding DNA: TGTGCCTGGAGGGGAGACAGGGAGGATCAGCCCCAGCATTTT. Its protein product is CAWRGDREDQPQHF.

The chain has TRBV28 and TRBJ1-5, with D perhaps matching TRBD1 (5 bases). CDR1 and CDR2 from the germline V gene are MDHEN and SYDVKM. This CDR3 has 13 residues. With 4 bases removed from V and 5 bases from J, the gap between germline ends came to 9 bases. The CDR3 region has the DNA TGTGCCAGCAGTTGGGGGGAGGATCAGCCCCAGCATTTT. Translated, it gives CASSWGEDQPQHF.

This clone has just one count. The chain links TRBV9 to TRBJ1-6; 9 bases fit TRBD1. J lost 8 bases, V lost 4 bases, and 4 bases had no gene match. The CDR3 runs 14 residues. Germline V gene sequence: CDR1 SGDLS, CDR2 YYNGEE. In nucleotides, the CDR3 is TGTGCCAGCAGCCCGGGACAGGGATATTCACCCCTCCACTTT. Residues: CASSPGQGYSPLHF. Based on the CDR3 plus reference TRBV9 and TRBJ1-6, the full variable domain is DSGVTQTPKHLITATGQRVTLRCSPRSGDLSVYWYQQSLDQGLQFLIQYYNGEERAKGNILERFSAQQFPDLHSELNLSSLELGDSALYFCASSPGQGYSPLHFGNGTRLTVT.

The chain has TRBV6-5 and TRBJ1-1, with 8 bases matching TRBD1. The ends lost 6 bases at V and 1 base at J; junction bases unmatched: 4. Per germline, CDR1 MNHEY and CDR2 SVGAGI. This CDR3 comprises 14 residues. CDR3 in DNA: TGTGCCAGCAGCCTCGGGACAGGGAACACTGAAGCTTTCTTT. Translated: CASSLGTGNTEAFF.

A few counts support this clone. V is TRBV11-3 and J is TRBJ2-7, with D possibly being TRBD2 (6 bases). V was pared by 1 base and J by 6 bases, with 7 bases between. This CDR3 region has 12 residues. Germline CDR1 SGHNT, CDR2 YENEEA. CDR3 bases: TGTGCCAGCAGCTTAGCGGGAGTCGAGCAGTACTTC. This sequence encodes CASSLAGVEQYF.

This chain's CDR3 is CASSIGTASNSPLHF. CDR3 DNA sequence: TGTGCCAGTAGTATAGGGACAGCTTCTAATTCACCCCTCCACTTT. The J gene is TRBJ1-6, the V gene TRBV19, with D possibly TRBD1 on 6 matching bases. There are 15 residues in the CDR3. Germline V gene data show CDR1 as LNHDA and CDR2 as SQIVND (reference sequence). V gave up 1 base and J gave up 6 bases, with 10 bases separating them. Based on the CDR3 plus reference TRBV19 and TRBJ1-6, the full variable domain is DGGITQSPKYLFRKEGQNVTLSCEQNLNHDAMYWYRQDPGQGLRLIYYSQIVNDFQKGDIAEGYSVSREKKESFPLTVTSAQKNPTAFYLCASSIGTASNSPLHFGNGTRLTVT.

The V call is TRBV5-1, the J call TRBJ1-2; 10 bases fit TRBD1. This CDR3 has 14 residues. V was pared by 4 bases and J by 8 bases, with 8 bases of the junction left unmatched. Looked up from germline, CDR1 is SGHRS and CDR2 is YFSETQ. The CDR3 DNA reads TGCGCCAGCAGCCCCGGGACAGGGGTATGGGGCTACACCTTC. It yields the protein CASSPGTGVWGYTF. Supplemented by reference TRBV5-1 and TRBJ1-2, the full variable domain reads KAGVTQTPRYLIKTRGQQVTLSCSPISGHRSVSWYQQTPGQGLQFLFEYFSETQRNKGNFPGRFSGRQFSNSRSEMNVSTLELGDSALYLCASSPGTGVWGYTFGSGTRLTVV.

The V call is TRBV5-4, the J call TRBJ1-6, with TRBD1 identical over 8 bases. Germline CDR1 reads SGHNT; CDR2 reads YYREEE (reference sequence). The CDR3 spans 15 residues. V lost 5 bases, J lost 14 bases, and 15 bases stayed unmatched. CDR3 sequence (DNA): TGTGCCAGCAGTCCCGGGACAGGAGGTTTTTGGGCCCTCCACTTT. Translated: CASSPGTGGFWALHF.

The J gene is TRBJ1-6, the V gene TRBV2, with 10 bases aligning to TRBD1. CDR3 length: 14 amino acids. Germline values: CDR1 SNHLY, CDR2 FYNNEI. V lost 4 bases and J lost 9; bases outside the gene matches: 3. In DNA, the CDR3 is TGTGCCAGCAGTGGGGACAGGGGAAGTTCACCCCTCCACTTT. Translation: CASSGDRGSSPLHF.

This clone was counted at least ten times. The rearrangement joins TRBV30 to TRBJ1-1, with TRBD1 matching over 8 bases. The CDR3 is made up of 15 amino acids. Germline V gene sequence: CDR1 GTSNPN, CDR2 SVGIG (reference sequence). Trimming took 2 bases from V and 2 from J; bases not matched to a gene: 7. The CDR3 spells CAWSTGGGGNTEAFF. CDR3 sequence (DNA): TGTGCCTGGAGTACAGGGGGAGGTGGAAACACTGAAGCTTTCTTT.

The chain is built from TRBV7-9 and TRBJ1-1; D possibly corresponds to TRBD1 (5 bases). The CDR3 has 17 residues. Per the germline V gene, CDR1 is SEHNR and CDR2 is FQNEAQ (reference sequence). V was trimmed by 1 base and J by 0 bases, leaving 15 bases between them. In DNA, the CDR3 is TGTGCCAGCAGCTTAGTCGGGGGGGAGACAATGAACACTGAAGCTTTCTTT. Its protein product is CASSLVGGETMNTEAFF. The full variable domain, in which reference TRBV7-9 and TRBJ1-1 provide the parts outside the CDR3, is DTGVSQNPRHKITKRGQNVTFRCDPISEHNRLYWYRQTLGQGPEFLTYFQNEAQLEKSRLLSDRFSAERPKGSFSTLEIQRTEQGDSAMYLCASSLVGGETMNTEAFFGQGTRLTVV.

The V gene is TRBV3-1 (or the pseudogene TRBV3-2), the J gene TRBJ1-1, with D possibly TRBD1 on 6 matching bases. V was pared by 4 bases and J by 4 bases, with 13 bases between. This CDR3 region has 14 residues. Germline lookup yields CDR1 LGHDT and CDR2 YNNKEL (reference sequence). The CDR3 spells CASSLGGRITEAFF. The CDR3 region has the DNA TGTGCCAGCAGCCTCGGGGGGCGGATCACTGAAGCTTTCTTT.

This clone has a single count. The chain has TRBV5-4 and TRBJ2-7; the match to TRBD1 covers 8 bases. The germline gives CDR1 SGHNT, CDR2 YYREEE (reference sequence). This CDR3 spans 14 amino acids. V lost 3 bases, J lost 0 bases, and 2 bases stayed unmatched. In DNA form, the CDR3 reads TGTGCCAGCAGCTCTGGACAGGGCTCCTACGAGCAGTACTTC. As protein: CASSSGQGSYEQYF.

The chain links TRBV19 to TRBJ1-3; a weak D match, TRBD1 (5 bases). V was clipped by 6 bases and J by 0 bases, with 9 bases between them. The CDR3 runs to 14 residues. Germline lookup yields CDR1 LNHDA and CDR2 SQIVND (reference sequence). DNA of the CDR3: TGTGCCAGTAGACCGGGGGGCTCTGGAAACACCATATATTTT. It is translated as CASRPGGSGNTIYF.

The rearrangement uses TRBV27 and TRBJ2-1; 11 positions match TRBD2. The CDR3 extends over 15 amino acids. The germline V gene encodes CDR1 MNHEY and CDR2 SMNVEV (reference sequence). V shed 3 bases, J shed 5 bases, and the junction held 3 bases outside the gene matches. CDR3 in amino acids: CASSFLAGGDNEQFF. DNA for the CDR3: TGTGCCAGCAGTTTCTTAGCGGGGGGGGACAATGAGCAGTTCTTC.

The chain employs TRBV30 and TRBJ1-2; 7 bases agree with TRBD1. V lost 0 bases, J lost 5 bases, and 0 bases stayed unmatched. Germline CDR1 and CDR2: GTSNPN and SVGIG (reference sequence). This CDR3 is 12 amino acids long. CDR3 sequence reads: CAWSVQGYGYTF. In DNA, the CDR3 is TGTGCCTGGAGTGTACAGGGGTATGGCTACACCTTC. The whole variable domain, remainder taken from reference TRBV30 and TRBJ1-2, is SQTIHQWPATLVQPVGSPLSLECTVEGTSNPNLYWYRQAAGRGLQLLFYSVGIGQISSEVPQNLSASRPQDRQFILSSKKLLLSDSGFYLCAWSVQGYGYTFGSGTRLTVV.

This sequence joins TRBV5-1 and TRBJ2-7, with 10 bases fitting TRBD2. CDR1 is SGHRS and CDR2 is YFSETQ in the germline V gene. The V and J ends lost 6 bases and 4 bases, in that order; junction bases with no gene match: 22. This CDR3 region has 19 residues. The CDR3 protein is CASKPGQRADSGRSYEQYF. CDR3 coding DNA: TGCGCCAGCAAGCCGGGACAGAGAGCCGATAGCGGGAGGTCATACGAGCAGTACTTC.